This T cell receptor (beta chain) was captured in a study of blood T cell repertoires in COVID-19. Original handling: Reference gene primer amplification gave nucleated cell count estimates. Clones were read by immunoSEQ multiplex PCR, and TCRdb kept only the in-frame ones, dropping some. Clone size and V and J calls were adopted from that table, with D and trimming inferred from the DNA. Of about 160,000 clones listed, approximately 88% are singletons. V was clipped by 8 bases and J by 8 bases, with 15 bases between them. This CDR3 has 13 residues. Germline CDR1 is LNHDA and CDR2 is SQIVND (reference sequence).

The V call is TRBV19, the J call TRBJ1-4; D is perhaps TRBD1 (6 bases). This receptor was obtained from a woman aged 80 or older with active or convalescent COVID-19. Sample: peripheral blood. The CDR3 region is CASSQGFREKLFF. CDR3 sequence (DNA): TGTGCCAGTTCTCAGGGGTTCAGAGAAAAACTGTTTTTT.